This passage covers 4 T cell receptor beta chains from one sample sequenced in a study of CD8+CD57+ T cells in acquired aplastic anemia. Genomic DNA served as template for TCR beta VDJ and CDR3 profiling. One entry per CDR3 protein, called by TCRdb with MiXCR from the reads. The sample lists approximately 200,000 distinct CDR3 sequences; over 60% were seen once. The specimen was sorted CD4+, CD8+, or CD8+CD57+ T cells (not recorded which) from PBMCs. The receptor source for this set is a human donor in good health.

This clonotype was found a few times. The rearrangement links TRBV30 to TRBJ1-1; D is unresolved. The germline gives CDR1 GTSNPN, CDR2 SVGIG (reference sequence). V lost 5 bases, J lost 0 bases, and 4 bases lay in between. The CDR3 is 11 residues long. The CDR3 sequence is CAWVMNTEAFF. The CDR3 DNA reads TGTGCCTGGGTCATGAACACTGAAGCTTTCTTT.

This chain joins TRBV12-3 or TRBV12-4 and TRBJ1-1; the D is unclear. The ends were cut back, 7 bases at V and 4 bases at J, with 16 bases in the middle. The CDR3 loop spans 14 amino acids. The CDR3 sequence: CASTLSTMATEAFF. The CDR3 DNA sequence: TGTGCCAGCACCTTGAGCACCATGGCCACTGAAGCTTTCTTT.

The V gene is TRBV24-1, the J gene TRBJ2-5, with D perhaps matching TRBD1 (6 bases). CDR1 and CDR2 (germline): KGHDR, SFDVKD. The CDR3 contains 14 residues. Trimming shortened V by 1 base and J by 3 bases, and 8 bases separated the two germline ends. The CDR3 coding sequence is TGTGCCACCAGTGATTTAGGGGGAAAAGAGACCCAGTACTTC. It is translated as CATSDLGGKETQYF.

This clonotype was recorded at least ten times. The chain joins TRBV6-5 to TRBJ2-2; D gene uncertain. CDR1 and CDR2 (germline): MNHEY, SVGAGI. The CDR3 contains 13 residues. Trimming cost V 0 bases and J 7 bases, with 6 bases left between them. DNA of the CDR3: TGTGCCAGCAGTTACTCTGTCTACGGGGAGCTGTTTTTT. It yields the protein CASSYSVYGELFF.